This TCR beta chain was sequenced in a study of T-cell reconstitution after alpha-beta-depleted transplantation in children. Library preparation (for TCRbeta) was performed with unique molecular identifiers. From the PCR reads, TCRdb called clonotypes with MiXCR, one entry per CDR3 protein. Altogether approximately 250,000 distinct CDR3 sequences are present, 9.7% being singletons, with the ten largest covering about 4.8%. This clonotype was observed many times. This CDR3 is built from 13 residues. The V gene lost 1 base and the J gene lost 8 bases, with 11 bases spanning the gap. From germline, CDR1 is LGHNA and CDR2 YSLEER.

The sequenced sample was PBMCs from the stem cell graft donor, obtained from the stem cell graft. The genes are TRBV4-3 and TRBJ1-2; the D is unclear. This sequence originates from a human donor who donated a stem cell graft to a child with SCID. The CDR3 DNA is TGCGCCAGCAGCCAAGTGCGGCGGGTCGGCTACACCTTC. Amino acid sequence: CASSQVRRVGYTF.